This T cell receptor beta chain came from a study of T cell repertoires in cytomegalovirus infection. Study overall: Public TCR beta signatures were indicative of both CMV infection and a matching HLA type. Findings of the study overall: Across the ex vivo response, the dominant clonotypes were HLA-C-restricted CMV-specific TCR beta clonotypes. Cumulative frequency (of public TCR beta family members) identified carriers of CMV plus the relevant HLA.

On this clonotype: Its specificity is unknown.

Each CDR3 protein gets one entry after TCRdb re-called the reads with MiXCR. The profile covers roughly 150,000 distinct CDR3 sequences, with 17% appearing a single time and around 20% taken by the ten largest. This sequence was found in a human donor in good health (CMV status not recorded). Some clones in this sample may be carry-over from other donors' samples. Sequencing was performed on CD8+ T cells from PBMCs.

CDR3 region: CATSAPDSTSYNEQFF. CDR3 DNA sequence: TGTGCCACCAGTGCGCCCGACTCGACCTCCTACAATGAGCAGTTCTTC. The chain couples TRBV24-1 to TRBJ2-1; D gene unclear. There are 16 residues in the CDR3. The V end lost 5 bases, the J end lost 0 bases, and 13 bases lay between the germline ends. Looked up from germline, CDR1 is KGHDR and CDR2 is SFDVKD.